Presented here are 20 T cell receptor beta chains from one specimen sequenced in a study of blood T cell repertoires in COVID-19. Assay used: immunoSEQ multiplex PCR; TCRdb lists only in-frame clones, some missing. Of under 100,000 clones listed, 90% are singletons. The sequenced material came from peripheral blood. These receptors came from a man between 50 and 59 years old with acute or convalescent COVID-19.

The chain couples TRBV7-6 to TRBJ2-5, with TRBD2 identical over 7 bases. The germline gives CDR1 SGHVS, CDR2 FNYEAQ. V was pared by 1 base and J by 4 bases, with 6 bases of the junction left unmatched. The CDR3 runs 15 residues. The CDR3 DNA sequence: TGTGCCAGCAGCTTAGGGGGGAGGGCCGGAGAGACCCAGTACTTC. Translated, it gives CASSLGGRAGETQYF.

J is TRBJ1-1 and V is TRBV5-5; no clear D. Trimming cost V 4 bases and J 1 base, with 5 bases left between them. This CDR3 has 12 residues. Germline lookup yields CDR1 SGHKS and CDR2 YYEKEE (reference sequence). The CDR3 protein is CASSRPNTEAFF. The CDR3, as DNA: TGTGCCAGCAGCCGTCCGAACACTGAAGCTTTCTTT. Variable domain in full (rest from reference TRBV5-5 and TRBJ1-1): DAGVTQSPTHLIKTRGQQVTLRCSPISGHKSVSWYQQVLGQGPQFIFQYYEKEERGRGNFPDRFSARQFPNYSSELNVNALLLGDSALYLCASSRPNTEAFFGQGTRLTVV.

The V call is TRBV4-1, the J call TRBJ2-1, with 9 bases matching TRBD2. The junction had 10 bases not matched to a gene; V was cut back by 4 bases and J by 9 bases. CDR1 and CDR2 from the germline V gene are MGHRA and YSYEKL. There are 15 residues in the CDR3. CDR3 in DNA: TGCGCCAGCAGCCCCGCCTTTAGCGGGAGTTCTGAGCAGTTCTTC. The encoded protein is CASSPAFSGSSEQFF.

The V gene is TRBV11-2, the J gene TRBJ2-1; weak D call: TRBD2 (6 bases). The CDR3 has 13 amino acids. CDR1 SGHAT and CDR2 FQNNGV come from the germline V gene. Between the trimmed V and J ends, which lost 6 bases and 6 bases, there was a span of 12 bases. The chain's CDR3 is CASRRLVSNEQFF. The CDR3 bases are TGTGCCAGCAGACGACTAGTAAGCAATGAGCAGTTCTTC.

The chain has TRBV6-2 or TRBV6-3 and TRBJ2-7; TRBD1 aligns across 8 bases. Per the germline V gene, CDR1 is MNHEY and CDR2 is SVGEGT. The junction had 11 bases not matched to a gene; V was cut back by 2 bases and J by 2 bases. The CDR3 has 17 residues. CDR3 sequence: CASSYRTRGPPPYEQYF. The DNA of the CDR3 is TGTGCCAGCAGTTACCGGACCAGGGGGCCCCCTCCCTACGAGCAGTACTTC.

CDR3 region: CASSYPGKNIQYF. In DNA form, the CDR3 reads TGTGCCAGTAGTTACCCAGGGAAAAACATTCAGTACTTC. The chain joins TRBV19 to TRBJ2-4; tentative D call: TRBD1 (5 bases). Germline CDR1 is LNHDA and CDR2 is SQIVND (reference sequence). Trimming removed 5 bases at V and 4 bases at J, with 9 bases between. This CDR3 is built from 13 residues.

V and J are TRBV7-9 and TRBJ2-4; D is possibly TRBD2 (6 bases). Between the trimmed V and J ends, which lost 3 bases and 3 bases, there was a span of 9 bases. The V gene's germline CDR1 is SEHNR and CDR2 FQNEAQ (reference sequence). CDR3 size: 14 residues. CDR3 region: CASSLGGNKNIQYF. The CDR3 bases are TGTGCCAGCAGCTTGGGGGGAAACAAAAACATTCAGTACTTC.

This clone was recorded once. V usage is TRBV3-1 (or the pseudogene TRBV3-2) and J usage is TRBJ2-5; 13 bases are a match to TRBD2. Germline loops: CDR1 LGHDT, CDR2 YNNKEL (reference sequence). This CDR3 comprises 16 residues. Trimming took 4 bases from V and 4 from J; bases not matched to a gene: 6. The CDR3 region is CASSPRTSGSRETQYF. Written as DNA, the CDR3 is TGTGCCAGCAGCCCAAGGACTAGCGGGAGTCGAGAGACCCAGTACTTC.

The chain employs TRBV29-1 and TRBJ2-1; 7 bases align to TRBD2. The CDR3 spans 21 residues. The V gene end was trimmed by 3 bases and the J gene end by 2 bases; junction bases not matched to a gene: 25. The germline CDR1 and CDR2 sequences are SQVTM and ANQGSEA. The CDR3 loop is CSVEAGFRDYPSRKPYNEQFF. The CDR3 nucleotides read TGCAGCGTTGAGGCTGGGTTTAGGGACTACCCTTCCCGAAAGCCCTACAATGAGCAGTTCTTC.

Only one count was recorded for this clone. The genes are TRBV6-6 and TRBJ2-7; the match to TRBD1 covers 8 bases. The germline V gene encodes CDR1 MNHNY and CDR2 SVGAGI (reference sequence). The CDR3 runs to 15 residues. J gave up 6 bases and V 3 bases, and 10 bases lay outside the gene matches. CDR3 region: CASSYRGQGVGEQYF. The CDR3, as DNA: TGTGCCAGCAGTTATCGCGGACAGGGAGTCGGCGAGCAGTACTTC.

The chain couples TRBV19 to TRBJ2-4; no clear D. CDR1 is LNHDA and CDR2 is SQIVND in the germline V gene (reference sequence). The CDR3 is 13 amino acids. Between the trimmed V and J ends, which lost 5 bases and 2 bases, there was a span of 7 bases. This chain's CDR3 is CASSSSSKNIQYF. CDR3 coding DNA: TGTGCCAGTAGTTCCTCTTCCAAAAACATTCAGTACTTC.

CDR3: CASSQLPGQSNYGYTF. CDR3 in DNA: TGCGCCAGCAGCCAATTGCCGGGACAGTCTAACTATGGCTACACCTTC. The rearrangement uses TRBV4-1 and TRBJ1-2; 7 bases are shared with TRBD1. Looked up from germline, CDR1 is MGHRA and CDR2 is YSYEKL. The CDR3 has 16 residues. V shed 2 bases and J 0 bases; nucleotides not matched to a gene: 6.

J is TRBJ2-1 and V is TRBV9; 10 bases agree with TRBD2. This CDR3 comprises 17 residues. In germline, CDR1 is SGDLS, CDR2 YYNGEE. The J segment lost 0 bases and the V segment lost 0 bases, leaving 3 bases of the junction unmatched. The CDR3 coding sequence is TGTGCCAGCAGCGTAGGGACTAGCGGCCTCTCCTACAATGAGCAGTTCTTC. It encodes CASSVGTSGLSYNEQFF.

This rearrangement joins TRBV6-5 to TRBJ1-2; D ambiguous. V was trimmed by 8 bases and J by 3 bases, leaving 7 bases between them. The germline V gene encodes CDR1 MNHEY and CDR2 SVGAGI. CDR3 length: 11 amino acids. CDR3 nucleotide sequence: TGTGCCAGCGCCACGGACTATGGCTACACCTTC. Amino acid sequence: CASATDYGYTF.

The chain couples TRBV12-5 to TRBJ2-1; D not certain. This CDR3 is 16 amino acids long. The germline V gene has CDR1 LGHNT and CDR2 FRNRAP. Trimming cost V 0 bases and J 15 bases, with 24 bases left between them. The CDR3 nucleotides read TGTGCTAGTGGTTTGGTACTAACCCGAATTCCCGTTTGGCCGTTCTTC. Protein: CASGLVLTRIPVWPFF.

V is TRBV19 and J is TRBJ2-1; D perhaps matches TRBD1 (6 bases). CDR3 length: 12 amino acids. V lost 6 bases and J 4 bases, leaving 7 bases between the germline ends. Per the germline V gene, CDR1 is LNHDA and CDR2 is SQIVND (reference sequence). CDR3 residues: CASRRGYNEQFF. CDR3 coding DNA: TGTGCCAGTAGAAGGGGGTACAATGAGCAGTTCTTC.

The chain links TRBV6-5 to TRBJ2-3; 8 positions match TRBD2. From germline, CDR1 is MNHEY and CDR2 SVGAGI. The V gene end was trimmed by 5 bases and the J gene end by 5 bases; junction bases not matched to a gene: 6. The CDR3 contains 14 residues. CDR3 loop: CASSHISGRDTQYF. In DNA form, the CDR3 reads TGTGCCAGCAGTCACATCAGCGGGAGAGATACGCAGTATTTT.

V gene TRBV7-9 combines with J gene TRBJ2-1; 14 nucleotides match TRBD2. Germline CDR1 reads SEHNR; CDR2 reads FQNEAQ (reference sequence). This CDR3 comprises 16 residues. V shed 1 base, J shed 7 bases, and the junction held 3 bases outside the gene matches. Written as DNA, the CDR3 is TGTGCCAGCAGCTTAGGACTAGCGGGAGGGAGTAATGAGCAGTTCTTC. This encodes CASSLGLAGGSNEQFF.

This chain uses TRBV7-2 with TRBJ2-5; 8 nucleotides agree with TRBD2. The CDR3 is 13 residues long. V lost 5 bases to trimming and J lost 5 bases; unmatched junction nucleotides: 4. The V gene's germline CDR1 is SGHTA and CDR2 FQGNSA. CDR3 residues: CASSRGGGETQYF. The CDR3 nucleotides are TGTGCCAGCAGCCGGGGGGGCGGGGAGACCCAGTACTTC.

In nucleotides, the CDR3 is TGTGCCACCAGTGACCTCCTTAACTACACCTTC. It encodes CATSDLLNYTF. This chain uses TRBV24-1 with TRBJ1-2; D remains ambiguous. This CDR3 contains 11 residues. CDR1 and CDR2 (germline): KGHDR, SFDVKD. V was shortened by 4 bases and J by 10 bases, with 9 bases between the two germline ends.